This T cell receptor (beta chain) was sequenced in a study of monozygotic twins with inflammatory bowel disease. The UMIs contained a 6-nucleotide sample barcode. They were added by template switching during cDNA synthesis. Both TCRalpha and TCRbeta cDNA were subjected to two nested PCRs lasting around 15 and 10 cycles. Reprocessing the 5' RACE reads, TCRdb reports a single entry for every CDR3 protein and omits DNA. The table lists 350,000 to 500,000 distinct CDR3 sequences. CDR3 length: 16 amino acids. Germline V gene sequence: CDR1 SGHRS, CDR2 YFSETQ. The sample was blood. The V call is TRBV5-1, the J call TRBJ2-3. The sequence came from a human donor with ulcerative colitis or Crohn's disease, or a healthy co-twin of an affected twin (not recorded which). The CDR3 is CASPVAVETSTDTQYF.